The 4 T cell receptor beta chains given below trace back to one sample, sequenced in a study of shared clonotypes between healthy human individuals. Sequencing was performed with immunoSEQ multiplex PCR; in TCRdb, only in-frame clones are kept and a portion is missing. Among about 1 million clones listed, around four fifths were seen once. Sequenced material: memory CD4+ T cells sorted from blood. This sample's subset: CD45RA-negative fraction. These receptors all come from a young man in good health.

The chain carries TRBV29-1 and TRBJ2-1; unclear D gene. V was trimmed by 2 bases and J by 7 bases, leaving 15 bases between them. Germline V lookup: CDR1 SQVTM, CDR2 ANQGSEA. CDR3 length: 14 amino acids. In DNA, the CDR3 is TGCAGCGTTGAAAAGGGTATCAGTAGAAATGAGCAGTTCTTC. Its protein is CSVEKGISRNEQFF.

J is TRBJ1-2 and V is TRBV7-2; 11 nucleotides line up with TRBD1. V shed 5 bases, J shed 3 bases, and the junction held 5 bases outside the gene matches. This CDR3 is 15 amino acids long. CDR1 is SGHTA, CDR2 FQGNSA, per germline. CDR3 coding DNA: TGTGCCAGCAGCACCGGACAGGGGGCGTACTATGGCTACACCTTC. Its translation is CASSTGQGAYYGYTF.

CDR3 nucleotide sequence: TGTGCCAGCAGCTTAGCGTTCCTTTACGAGCAGTACTTC. Translating it yields CASSLAFLYEQYF. The chain employs TRBV7-6 and TRBJ2-7; D is unclear. V was pared by 0 bases and J by 4 bases, with 7 bases between. In germline, CDR1 is SGHVS, CDR2 FNYEAQ. The CDR3 consists of 13 residues.

The chain couples TRBV11-3 to TRBJ2-1; D is uncertain. Germline loops: CDR1 SGHNT, CDR2 YENEEA. CDR3 length equals 17 residues. The V gene lost 0 bases and the J gene lost 6 bases, with 18 bases spanning the gap. The CDR3 loop reads CASSLDTRPGRSNEQFF. The CDR3 nucleotides are TGTGCCAGCAGCTTAGATACACGCCCTGGCAGATCCAATGAGCAGTTCTTC.